This is a list of T cell receptor beta chains from one sample in a study of T-cell reconstitution after alpha-beta-depleted transplantation in children. A single record per CDR3 protein comes from TCRdb applying MiXCR to the PCR reads. The data show approximately 630,000 distinct CDR3 sequences, roughly 14% seen once. The starting material was PBMCs, obtained before TCRalphabeta/CD19-depleted stem cell transplant. These receptors were obtained from a girl aged 2-10 years with congenital amegakaryocytic thrombocytopenia, due to receive a stem cell transplant. Each CDR3 is given without its conserved first and last residue. Each record gives: V gene, CDR3 protein.

>TRBV30
AWSREFRSDEQY
>TRBV20-1
SARDLASSYNEQF
>TRBV12-3/TRBV12-4
ASSQDRGGETQY
>TRBV10-2
ASSESSLSEQY
>TRBV30
AWTGQYNSPLH
>TRBV5-1
ASSQDRVRETQY
>TRBV4-2
ASSQVVGTGELF
>TRBV6-2/TRBV6-3
ASSPIGGQIATSSTDTQY
>TRBV5-1
ASTRNEETQY
>TRBV27
ASSPQRYTDTQY
>TRBV7-2
ASSSGLNHQPQH
>TRBV5-1
ASSLPQDVSYNEQF
>TRBV21-1
ASSRFRHKREAF
>TRBV5-5
ASRDTGGGEKLF
>TRBV3-1
ASSQAPRGLVAEAF
>TRBV12-3/TRBV12-4
ASSLTRNNEQF
>TRBV5-1
ASSFDRQGGSYEQY
>TRBV20-1
SARVGTLNEQY
>TRBV12-3/TRBV12-4
ASSPGTTYEQY
>TRBV5-1
ASASGATDTQY
>TRBV5-1
ASSPGTGVSTNEKLF
>TRBV28
ASNTFIGGNTEAF
>TRBV6-1
ASSIVGFRTDTQY
>TRBV5-1
ASSLEGEPGEQF
>TRBV12-3/TRBV12-4
ASSFGGNSNSNQPQH